These 15 T cell receptor beta chains were sequenced from one sample in a study of regulatory T cells in long-lasting Graves disease. Sequencing libraries for TCR beta were prepared with iRepertoire HTBI primers and Arm-PCR of CDR3 regions. TCRdb re-called the multiplex PCR reads through MiXCR, storing one row per CDR3 protein. The table includes 360,000 or so distinct CDR3 sequences, 15% to 20% detected once. Time point meaning: newly diagnosed GD, antithyroid drugs for less than 3 months. PBMC RNA was the source of the TCR library. The same data also went into a second study, on T cells in Graves' hyperthyroidism and ophthalmopathy.

The source material was peripheral blood mononuclear cells (PBMCs), sampled at new diagnosis, from a patient treated with antithyroid drugs. These receptors were taken from a woman younger than 30 with Graves disease.

This clonotype occurred many times. This rearrangement joins TRBV28 to TRBJ2-1; TRBD2 matches at 10 bases. Germline V gene sequence: CDR1 MDHEN, CDR2 SYDVKM. The length of the CDR3 is 15 residues. Trimming took 5 bases from V and 6 from J; bases not matched to a gene: 7. The CDR3, as DNA: TGTGCCAGCAGTCCCCCAGCGGGGGGGTCCAATGAGCAGTTCTTC. Translating it yields CASSPPAGGSNEQFF.

This clonotype came up a few times. Compared with germline, one end of the junction differs, possibly owing to a read error. This chain connects TRBV5-1 to TRBJ1-5, with D tentatively TRBD1 (6 bases). This CDR3 is 15 amino acids long. The germline CDR1 and CDR2 sequences are SGHRS and YFSETQ. This CDR3 reads CASSLEQGPNQPQHF. DNA of the CDR3: TGTGCCAGCAGCTTAGAACAGGGACCCAATCAGCCCCAGCATTTT.

V gene TRBV7-9 combines with J gene TRBJ1-2, with D unresolved. Germline CDR1 is SEHNR and CDR2 is FQNEAQ (reference sequence). The germline V and J ends were trimmed by 2 bases and 2 bases, with 12 bases remaining between them. The CDR3 has 15 residues. The CDR3 coding sequence is TGTGCCAGCAGCTTATCAGAAAGTGGAAACTATGGCTACACCTTC. Its protein is CASSLSESGNYGYTF.

The chain uses TRBV24-1 and TRBJ1-1; 7 bases fit TRBD1. With 3 bases clipped from V and 1 base from J, the junction kept 7 bases outside the gene matches. This CDR3 contains 16 residues. Per germline, CDR1 KGHDR and CDR2 SFDVKD. The CDR3 bases are TGTGCCACCAGTGATGCCCGGACAGGAGGGAACACTGAAGCTTTCTTT. It is translated as CATSDARTGGNTEAFF.

Worth noting for this clonotype: This could be a read error, since a much larger clone is one nucleotide away. The V and J genes are TRBV6-1 and TRBJ2-3; 8 nucleotides align to TRBD1. Germline lookup yields CDR1 MNHNS and CDR2 SASEGT. The CDR3 is 17 amino acids. V was pared by 5 bases and J by 3 bases, with 13 bases of the junction left unmatched. The CDR3 is CASSQLPGQESTDTQYF. In DNA form, the CDR3 reads TGTGCCAGCAGTCAACTCCCGGGACAGGAGTCAACAGATACGCAGTATTTT.

At least ten counts were recorded for this clonotype. The chain is built from TRBV7-2 and TRBJ1-1; D is unclear. V shed 3 bases and J shed 0 bases, with 11 bases lying between them. Germline CDR1 reads SGHTA; CDR2 reads FQGNSA. The CDR3 extends over 15 amino acids. This CDR3 reads CASSLRVQLNTEAFF. CDR3 sequence (DNA): TGTGCCAGCAGCTTGCGAGTGCAATTGAACACTGAAGCTTTCTTT. Full variable domain (missing parts from reference TRBV7-2 and TRBJ1-1): GAGVSQSPSNKVTEKGKDVELRCDPISGHTALYWYRQSLGQGLEFLIYFQGNSAPDKSGLPSDRFSAERTGGSVSTLTIQRTQQEDSAVYLCASSLRVQLNTEAFFGQGTRLTVV.

The chain couples TRBV29-1 to TRBJ2-5, with 7 bases matching TRBD1. The CDR3 has 11 residues. Germline-derived CDR1 and CDR2 are SQVTM and ANQGSEA. Trimming at V came to 5 bases and at J to 4 bases, leaving 1 base not matched to a gene. CDR3: CSVNRGETQYF. The CDR3 nucleotides read TGCAGCGTTAACAGGGGAGAGACCCAGTACTTC.

V is TRBV6-7 and J is TRBJ2-7; possibly TRBD1 or TRBD2 for D (6 bases each). TRBV6-7 is an ORF for which the function is uncertain. Trimming left V 8 bases short and J 2 bases short, with 16 bases between. The CDR3 is 14 amino acids. The CDR3 DNA reads as TGTGCCAGCCCTTGGGTGGAGGGGGCCTACGAGCAGTACTTC. Residues: CASPWVEGAYEQYF.

This clonotype showed up many times. The CDR3 DNA follows: TGTGCCTGGAGTATGGAGACCGGGGAGCTGTTTTTT. Translated, it gives CAWSMETGELFF. The V gene is TRBV30, the J gene TRBJ2-2; D remains unclear. V dropped 2 bases and J dropped 5 bases, with 6 bases sitting between them. Germline V gene lookup returns CDR1 GTSNPN and CDR2 SVGIG (reference sequence). This CDR3 contains 12 residues.

The genes are TRBV9 and TRBJ2-7; no firm D call. Trimming took off 4 bases at V and 6 bases at J, with 14 bases between the two ends. The germline gives CDR1 SGDLS, CDR2 YYNGEE. This CDR3 is built from 13 residues. The DNA of the CDR3 is TGTGCCAGCAGCCACAAGGGATTCGGCGAGCAGTACTTC. It encodes CASSHKGFGEQYF.

This clonotype was seen a handful of times. A clone one base away is much larger, so this may be a read error. The gene calls are TRBV5-1 and TRBJ2-3; D is undetermined. The CDR3 spans 11 residues. CDR1 SGHRS and CDR2 YFSETQ come from the germline V gene. CDR3 region: CASSRSDTRYF. The CDR3 region has the DNA TGCGCCAGCAGTAGGTCTGATACGCGGTATTTT. The whole variable domain, filled in from reference TRBV5-1 and TRBJ2-3, reads KAGVTQTPRYLIKTRGQQVTLSCSPISGHRSVSWYQQTPGQGLQFLFEYFSETQRNKGNFPGRFSGRQFSNSRSEMNVSTLELGDSALYLCASSRSDTRYFGPGTRLTVL.

This clonotype was detected ten times or more. The chain combines TRBV3-1 with TRBJ2-7, with D unresolved. The CDR3 length is 12 residues. The V gene's germline CDR1 is LGHDT and CDR2 YNNKEL (reference sequence). V was shortened by 5 bases and J by 6 bases, with 11 bases between the two germline ends. Here the CDR3 reads CASSSGASEQYF. CDR3 bases: TGTGCCAGCAGCTCCGGCGCTTCCGAGCAGTACTTC.

This clonotype was observed many times. V usage is TRBV3-1 and J usage is TRBJ1-1; D is ambiguous. V gave up 6 bases and J gave up 2 bases, with 7 bases separating them. The CDR3 totals 12 residues. Looked up from germline, CDR1 is LGHDT and CDR2 is YNNKEL (reference sequence). The CDR3 DNA follows: TGTGCCAGCAGTGGCGGAAACACTGAAGCTTTCTTT. Its protein product is CASSGGNTEAFF.

This clonotype was seen at least ten times. The V gene is TRBV10-3, the J gene TRBJ1-1, with TRBD1 matching over 8 bases. Per the germline V gene, CDR1 is ENHRY and CDR2 is SYGVKD. The CDR3 totals 14 residues. With 8 bases clipped from V and 5 bases from J, the junction kept 10 bases outside the gene matches. The CDR3 bases are TGTGCCATCGGGCAGGGGGCTCAGGTGACTGAAGCTTTCTTT. It yields the protein CAIGQGAQVTEAFF.

Regarding this clonotype: A far larger clone is one base from this, pointing to a likely read error. The CDR3 DNA is TGTGCCAGCAGCTCCGGACAGGGCGATATGCAGTATTTT. This gives the protein CASSSGQGDMQYF. The rearrangement uses TRBV11-3 and TRBJ2-1; 8 bases map to TRBD1. Near its end, the DNA agrees better with TRBJ2-3, so the J call may be wrong. CDR3 length: 13 amino acids. Per germline, CDR1 SGHNT and CDR2 YENEEA.